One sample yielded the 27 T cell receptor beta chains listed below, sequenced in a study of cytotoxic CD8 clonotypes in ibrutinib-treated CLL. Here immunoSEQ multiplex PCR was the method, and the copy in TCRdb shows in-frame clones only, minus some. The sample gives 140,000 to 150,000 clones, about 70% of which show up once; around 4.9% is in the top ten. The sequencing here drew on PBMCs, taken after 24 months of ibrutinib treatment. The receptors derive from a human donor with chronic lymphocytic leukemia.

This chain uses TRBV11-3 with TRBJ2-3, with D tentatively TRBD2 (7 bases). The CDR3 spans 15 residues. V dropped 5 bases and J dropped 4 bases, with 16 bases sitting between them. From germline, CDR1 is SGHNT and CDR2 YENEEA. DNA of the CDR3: TGTGCCAGCAGCCCCCAGGGCGGGGGCGCAGATACGCAGTATTTT. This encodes CASSPQGGGADTQYF.

CDR3 nucleotide sequence: TGTGCCAGCAGTGAGGATAGCGGGGGGTCCTACGAGCAGTACTTC. It translates to CASSEDSGGSYEQYF. This chain joins TRBV6-1 and TRBJ2-7; 10 nucleotides agree with TRBD2. V lost 3 bases to trimming and J lost 1 base; unmatched junction nucleotides: 3. Germline V gene lookup returns CDR1 MNHNS and CDR2 SASEGT. The length of the CDR3 is 15 residues.

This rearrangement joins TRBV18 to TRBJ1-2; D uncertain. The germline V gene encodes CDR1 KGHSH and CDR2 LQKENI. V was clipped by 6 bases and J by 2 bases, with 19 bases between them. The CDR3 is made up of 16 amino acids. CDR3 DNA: TGTGCCAGCTCTCCCGCTACGGGGAGGGCCAACTATGGCTACACCTTC. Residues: CASSPATGRANYGYTF.

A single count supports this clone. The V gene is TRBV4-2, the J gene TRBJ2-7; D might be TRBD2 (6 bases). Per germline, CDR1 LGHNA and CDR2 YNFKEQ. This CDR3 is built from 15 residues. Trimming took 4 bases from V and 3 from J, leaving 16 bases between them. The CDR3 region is CASSPGAGPVYEQYF. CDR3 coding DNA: TGTGCCAGCAGCCCCGGTGCGGGGCCCGTCTACGAGCAGTACTTC.

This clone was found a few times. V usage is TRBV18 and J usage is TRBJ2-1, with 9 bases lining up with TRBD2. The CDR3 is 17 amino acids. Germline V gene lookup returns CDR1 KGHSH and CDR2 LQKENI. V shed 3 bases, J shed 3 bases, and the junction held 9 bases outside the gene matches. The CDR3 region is CASSPAGASGDYNEQFF. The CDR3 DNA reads TGTGCCAGCTCACCCGCCGGGGCTAGCGGGGACTACAATGAGCAGTTCTTC. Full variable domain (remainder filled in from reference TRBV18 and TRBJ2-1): NAGVMQNPRHLVRRRGQEARLRCSPMKGHSHVYWYRQLPEEGLKFMVYLQKENIIDESGMPKERFSAEFPKEGPSILRIQQVVRGDSAAYFCASSPAGASGDYNEQFFGPGTRLTVL.

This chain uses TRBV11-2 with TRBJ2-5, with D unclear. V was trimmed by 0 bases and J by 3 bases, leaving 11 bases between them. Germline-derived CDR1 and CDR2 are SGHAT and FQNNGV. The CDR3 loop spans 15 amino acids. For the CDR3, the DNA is TGTGCCAGCAGCTTAGACAGGCGAACCGAAGAGACCCAGTACTTC. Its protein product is CASSLDRRTEETQYF.

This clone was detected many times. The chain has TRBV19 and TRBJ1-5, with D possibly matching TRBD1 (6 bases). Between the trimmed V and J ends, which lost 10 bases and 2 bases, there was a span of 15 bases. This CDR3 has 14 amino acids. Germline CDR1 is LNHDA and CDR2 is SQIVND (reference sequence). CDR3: CATSGVMGNQPQHF. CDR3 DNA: TGTGCCACCTCAGGGGTAATGGGCAATCAGCCCCAGCATTTT.

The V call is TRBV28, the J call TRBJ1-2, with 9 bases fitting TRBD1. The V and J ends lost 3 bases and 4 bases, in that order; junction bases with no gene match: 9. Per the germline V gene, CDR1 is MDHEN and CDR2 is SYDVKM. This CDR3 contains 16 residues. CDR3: CASSLGLGQGFYGYTF. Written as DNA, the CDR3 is TGTGCCAGCAGTTTGGGTTTGGGACAGGGCTTCTATGGCTACACCTTC.

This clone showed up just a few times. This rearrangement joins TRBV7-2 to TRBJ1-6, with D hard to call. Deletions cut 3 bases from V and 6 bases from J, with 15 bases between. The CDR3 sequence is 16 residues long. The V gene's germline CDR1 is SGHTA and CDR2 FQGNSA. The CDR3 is CASSFAAGVSNSPLHF. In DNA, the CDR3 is TGTGCCAGCAGCTTTGCGGCCGGGGTTTCTAATTCACCCCTCCACTTT.

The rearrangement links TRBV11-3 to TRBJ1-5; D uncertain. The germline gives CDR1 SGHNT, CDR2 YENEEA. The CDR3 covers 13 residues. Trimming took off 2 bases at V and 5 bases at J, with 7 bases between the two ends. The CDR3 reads CASSLRRDQPQHF. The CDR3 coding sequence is TGTGCCAGCAGCTTAAGGCGAGATCAGCCCCAGCATTTT.

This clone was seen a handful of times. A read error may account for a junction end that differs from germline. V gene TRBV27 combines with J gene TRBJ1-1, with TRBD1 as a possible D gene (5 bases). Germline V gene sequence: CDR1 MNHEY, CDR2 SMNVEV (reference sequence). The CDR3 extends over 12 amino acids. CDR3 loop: CASMGRAGPPGF. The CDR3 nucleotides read TGTGCCAGCATGGGACGGGCAGGGCCCCCGGGCTTT.

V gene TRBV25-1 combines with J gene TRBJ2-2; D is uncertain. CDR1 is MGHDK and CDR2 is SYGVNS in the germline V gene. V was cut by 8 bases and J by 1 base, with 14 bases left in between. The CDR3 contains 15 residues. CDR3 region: CASLNTKQNTGELFF. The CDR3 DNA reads TGTGCCAGCCTTAATACCAAACAGAACACCGGGGAGCTGTTTTTT.

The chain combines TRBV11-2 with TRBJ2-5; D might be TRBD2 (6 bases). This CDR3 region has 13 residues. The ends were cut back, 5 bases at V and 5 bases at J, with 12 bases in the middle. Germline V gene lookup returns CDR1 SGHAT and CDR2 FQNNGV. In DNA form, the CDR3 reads TGTGCCAGCAGCCCGGGACGGGAGGAGACCCAGTACTTC. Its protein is CASSPGREETQYF.

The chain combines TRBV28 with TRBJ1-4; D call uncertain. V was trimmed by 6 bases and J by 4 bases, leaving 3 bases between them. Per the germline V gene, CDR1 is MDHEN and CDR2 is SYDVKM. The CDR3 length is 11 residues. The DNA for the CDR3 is TGTGCCAGCAGCCTTAATGAAAAACTGTTTTTT. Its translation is CASSLNEKLFF.

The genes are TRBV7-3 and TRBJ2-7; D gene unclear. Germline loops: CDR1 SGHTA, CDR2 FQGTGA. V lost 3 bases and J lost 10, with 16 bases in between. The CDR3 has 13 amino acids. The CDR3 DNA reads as TGTGCCAGCAGCTTTGGAACGTCGCAATTACAGTACTTC. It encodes CASSFGTSQLQYF. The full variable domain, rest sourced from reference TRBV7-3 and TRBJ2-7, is GAGVSQTPSNKVTEKGKYVELRCDPISGHTALYWYRQSLGQGPEFLIYFQGTGAADDSGLPNDRFFAVRPEGSVSTLKIQRTERGDSAVYLCASSFGTSQLQYFGPGTRLTVT.

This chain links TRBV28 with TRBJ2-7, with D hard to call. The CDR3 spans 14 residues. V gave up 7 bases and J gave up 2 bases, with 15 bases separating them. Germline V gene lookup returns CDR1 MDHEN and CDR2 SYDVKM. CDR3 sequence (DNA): TGTGCCAGCACCGCCCGGTGGGGAACCTACGAGCAGTACTTC. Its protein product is CASTARWGTYEQYF.

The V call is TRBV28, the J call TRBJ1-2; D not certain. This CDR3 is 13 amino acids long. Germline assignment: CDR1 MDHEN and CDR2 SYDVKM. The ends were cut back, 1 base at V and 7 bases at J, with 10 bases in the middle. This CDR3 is CASSLYRSGGYTF. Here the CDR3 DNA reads TGTGCCAGCAGTTTATATCGGTCGGGTGGCTACACCTTC.

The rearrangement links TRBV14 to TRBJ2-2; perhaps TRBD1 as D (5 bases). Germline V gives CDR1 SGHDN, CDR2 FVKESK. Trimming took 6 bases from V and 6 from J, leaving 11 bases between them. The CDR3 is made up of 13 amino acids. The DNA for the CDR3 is TGTGCCAGCAGATCCACAGGTGCCGGGGAGCTGTTTTTT. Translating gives CASRSTGAGELFF.

CDR3 nucleotide sequence: TGTGCCAGCAGCGCCAAGACAGGGCCCAATCAGCCCCAGCATTTT. This codes for CASSAKTGPNQPQHF. This chain joins TRBV21-1 and TRBJ1-5; the table's D call TRBD1 went unverified against the DNA. TRBV21-1 is listed as a pseudogene. The CDR3 has 15 amino acids.

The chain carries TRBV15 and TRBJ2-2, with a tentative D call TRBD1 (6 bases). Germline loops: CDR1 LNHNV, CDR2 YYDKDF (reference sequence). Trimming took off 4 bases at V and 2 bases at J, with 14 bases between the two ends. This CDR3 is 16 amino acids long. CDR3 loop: CATSTPPGHNTGELFF. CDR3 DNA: TGTGCCACCAGCACCCCTCCGGGACACAACACCGGGGAGCTGTTTTTT.

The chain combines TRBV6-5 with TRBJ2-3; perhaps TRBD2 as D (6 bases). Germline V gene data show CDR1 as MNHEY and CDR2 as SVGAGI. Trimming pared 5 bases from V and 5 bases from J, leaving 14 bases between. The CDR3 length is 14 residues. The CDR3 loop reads CASSPPGLQDTQYF. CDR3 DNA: TGTGCCAGCAGTCCCCCGGGACTCCAAGATACGCAGTATTTT.

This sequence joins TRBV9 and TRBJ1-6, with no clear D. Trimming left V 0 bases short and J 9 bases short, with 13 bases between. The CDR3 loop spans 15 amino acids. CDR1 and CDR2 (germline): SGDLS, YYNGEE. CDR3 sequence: CASSVVGMDGSPLHF. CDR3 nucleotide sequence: TGTGCCAGCAGCGTAGTAGGGATGGATGGTTCACCCCTCCACTTT.

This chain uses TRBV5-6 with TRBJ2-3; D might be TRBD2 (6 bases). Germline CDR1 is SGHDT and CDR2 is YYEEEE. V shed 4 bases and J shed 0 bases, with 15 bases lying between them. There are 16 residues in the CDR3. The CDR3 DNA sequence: TGTGCCAGCAGCACTATAGCGGCAAAAAGCACAGATACGCAGTATTTT. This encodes CASSTIAAKSTDTQYF.

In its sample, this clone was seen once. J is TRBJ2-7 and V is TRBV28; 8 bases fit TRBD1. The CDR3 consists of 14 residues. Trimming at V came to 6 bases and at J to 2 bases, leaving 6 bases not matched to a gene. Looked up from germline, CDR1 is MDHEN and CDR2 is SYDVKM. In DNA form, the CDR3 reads TGTGCCAGCAGAGCGGACAGGGCCCCCTACGAGCAGTACTTC. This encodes CASRADRAPYEQYF.

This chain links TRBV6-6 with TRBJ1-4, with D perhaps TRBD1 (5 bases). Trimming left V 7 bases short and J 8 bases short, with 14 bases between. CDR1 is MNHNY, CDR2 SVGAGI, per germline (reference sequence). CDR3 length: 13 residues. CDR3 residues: CASTPRRTEKLFF. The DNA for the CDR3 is TGTGCCAGCACCCCGCGTCGGACAGAAAAACTGTTTTTT.

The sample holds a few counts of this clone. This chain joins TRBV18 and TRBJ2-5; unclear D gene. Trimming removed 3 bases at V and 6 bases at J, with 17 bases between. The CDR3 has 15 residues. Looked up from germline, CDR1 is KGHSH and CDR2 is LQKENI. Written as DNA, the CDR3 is TGTGCCAGCTCACCCAGTCCCGCCCTAGGGAAGACCCAGTACTTC. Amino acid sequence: CASSPSPALGKTQYF. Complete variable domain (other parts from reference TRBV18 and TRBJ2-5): NAGVMQNPRHLVRRRGQEARLRCSPMKGHSHVYWYRQLPEEGLKFMVYLQKENIIDESGMPKERFSAEFPKEGPSILRIQQVVRGDSAAYFCASSPSPALGKTQYFGPGTRLLVL.

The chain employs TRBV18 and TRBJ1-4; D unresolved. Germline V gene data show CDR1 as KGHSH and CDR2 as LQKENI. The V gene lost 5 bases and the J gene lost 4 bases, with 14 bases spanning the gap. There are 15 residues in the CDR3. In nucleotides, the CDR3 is TGTGCCAGCTCAGACCTACGCGGCGGTAATGAAAAACTGTTTTTT. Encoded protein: CASSDLRGGNEKLFF.